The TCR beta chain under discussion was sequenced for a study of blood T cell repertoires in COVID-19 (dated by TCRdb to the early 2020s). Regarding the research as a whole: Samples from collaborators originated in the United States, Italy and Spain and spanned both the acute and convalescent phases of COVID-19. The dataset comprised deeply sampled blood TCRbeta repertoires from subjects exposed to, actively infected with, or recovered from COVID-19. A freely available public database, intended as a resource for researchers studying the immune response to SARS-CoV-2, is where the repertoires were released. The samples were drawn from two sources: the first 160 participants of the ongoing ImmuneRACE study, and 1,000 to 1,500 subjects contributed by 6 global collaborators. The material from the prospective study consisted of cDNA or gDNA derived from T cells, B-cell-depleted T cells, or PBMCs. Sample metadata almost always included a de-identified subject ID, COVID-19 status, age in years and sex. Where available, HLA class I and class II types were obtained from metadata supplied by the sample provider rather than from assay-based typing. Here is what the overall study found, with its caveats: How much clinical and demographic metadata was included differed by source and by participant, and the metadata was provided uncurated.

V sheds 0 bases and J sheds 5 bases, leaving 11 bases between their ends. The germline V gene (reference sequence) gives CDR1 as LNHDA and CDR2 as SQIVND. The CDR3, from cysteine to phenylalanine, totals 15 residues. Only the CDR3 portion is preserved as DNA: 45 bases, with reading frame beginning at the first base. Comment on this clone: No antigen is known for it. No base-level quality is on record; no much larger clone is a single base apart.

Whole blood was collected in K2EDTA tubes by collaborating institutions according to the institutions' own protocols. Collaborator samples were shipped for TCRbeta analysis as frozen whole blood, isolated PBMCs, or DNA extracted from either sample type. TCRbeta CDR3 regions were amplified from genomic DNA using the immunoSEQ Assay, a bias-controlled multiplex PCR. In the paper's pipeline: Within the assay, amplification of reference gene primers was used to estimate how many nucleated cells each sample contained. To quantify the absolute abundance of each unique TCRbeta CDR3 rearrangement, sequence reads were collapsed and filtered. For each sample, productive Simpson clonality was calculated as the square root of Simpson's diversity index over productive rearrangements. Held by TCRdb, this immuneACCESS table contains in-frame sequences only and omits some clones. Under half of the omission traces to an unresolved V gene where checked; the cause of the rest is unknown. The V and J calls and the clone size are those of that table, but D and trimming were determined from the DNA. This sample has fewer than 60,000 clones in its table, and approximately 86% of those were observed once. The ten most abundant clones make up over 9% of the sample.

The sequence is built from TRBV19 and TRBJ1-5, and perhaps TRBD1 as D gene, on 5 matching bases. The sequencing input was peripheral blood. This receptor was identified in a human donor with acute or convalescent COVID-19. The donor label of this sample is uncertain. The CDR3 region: CASSIDGKGYQPQHF. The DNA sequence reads TGTGCCAGTAGTATAGACGGAAAGGGGTATCAGCCCCAGCATTTT.